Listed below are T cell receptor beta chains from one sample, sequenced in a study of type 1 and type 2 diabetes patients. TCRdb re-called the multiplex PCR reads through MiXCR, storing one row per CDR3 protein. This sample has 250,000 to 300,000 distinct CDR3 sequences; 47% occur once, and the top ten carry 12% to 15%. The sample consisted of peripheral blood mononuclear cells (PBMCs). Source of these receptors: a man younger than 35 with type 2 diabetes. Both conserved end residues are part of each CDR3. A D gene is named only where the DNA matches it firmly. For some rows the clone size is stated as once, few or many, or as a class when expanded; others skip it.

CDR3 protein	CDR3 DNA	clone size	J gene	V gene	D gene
CASSLQGANSNEQFF	TGTGCCAGCAGCTTACAGGGGGCGAATTCTAATGAGCAGTTCTTC	-	TRBJ2-1	TRBV11-2	TRBD1
CASSRRGASSYEQYF	TGTGCCAGCAGCCGCCGCGGGGCGAGTTCCTACGAGCAGTACTTC	-	TRBJ2-7	TRBV7-2	-
CASSLSGEDREQFF	TGTGCCAGCAGCTTAAGCGGGGAGGACAGGGAGCAGTTCTTC	-	TRBJ2-1	TRBV7-8	-
CASSTNTGELFF	TGTGCCAGTAGTACGAACACCGGGGAGCTGTTTTTT	many	TRBJ2-2	TRBV19	-
CSAMTLSGREWLSTDTQYF	TGCAGTGCTATGACGTTAAGTGGGAGAGAGTGGCTAAGCACAGATACGCAGTATTTT	many	TRBJ2-3	TRBV20-1	-
CAPGRGSYEQYF	TGCGCCCCCGGCCGGGGATCCTACGAGCAGTACTTC	few	TRBJ2-7	TRBV10-1	-
CAWSWVTGAINEQFF	TGTGCCTGGAGTTGGGTTACGGGGGCGATTAATGAGCAGTTCTTC	once	TRBJ2-1	TRBV30	-
CASSRRAVTQYF	TGTGCCAGCAGTCGGAGGGCCGTGACGCAGTATTTT	-	TRBJ2-3	TRBV12-3/TRBV12-4	-
CSAEPRGATRQETQYF	TGCAGTGCCGAACCACGAGGGGCAACCCGCCAAGAGACCCAGTACTTC	once	TRBJ2-5	TRBV20-1	-
CASSEARAGANVLTF	TGTGCCAGCAGTGAAGCACGAGCTGGGGCCAACGTCCTGACTTTC	many	TRBJ2-6	TRBV6-1	-
CASGGVGFIYNEQFF	TGTGCCAGCGGCGGGGTGGGATTCATCTACAATGAGCAGTTCTTC	once	TRBJ2-1	TRBV2	-
CAISDTDQETQYF	TGTGCCATCAGTGATACAGATCAAGAGACCCAGTACTTC	-	TRBJ2-5	TRBV10-1	-
CSARSRATYSYEQYF	TGCAGTGCTAGGAGCCGAGCGACTTACTCCTACGAGCAGTACTTC	few	TRBJ2-7	TRBV20-1	-
CAWWRGGTDTQYF	TGTGCCTGGTGGCGGGGGGGGACAGATACGCAGTATTTT	-	TRBJ2-3	TRBV30	TRBD2
CASSRQGGYEQYF	TGCGCCAGCAGCCGGCAGGGGGGCTACGAGCAGTACTTC	-	TRBJ2-7	TRBV10-2	-
CASSEDRAGGYTF	TGCGCCAGCAGTGAGGACAGGGCGGGGGGCTACACCTTC	-	TRBJ1-2	TRBV10-2	TRBD1
CASREGGGESRNTIYF	TGCGCCAGCAGGGAAGGCGGGGGGGAAAGTAGAAACACCATATATTTT	-	TRBJ1-3	TRBV10-1	-
CASSESPGLSGNTIYF	TGTGCCAGCAGTGAATCCCCAGGGCTCTCTGGAAACACCATATATTTT	many	TRBJ1-3	TRBV25-1	-
CASGLQREPTKGMIYGNEQFF	TGTGCTAGTGGACTCCAGCGGGAGCCAACCAAGGGGATGATATACGGGAATGAGCAGTTCTTC	few	TRBJ2-1	TRBV12-5	TRBD2
CSATDREGYGYTF	TGCAGTGCCACGGACAGGGAGGGGTATGGCTACACCTTC	few	TRBJ1-2	TRBV20-1	TRBD1
CASSLRLNYGYTF	TGTGCCAGCAGTTTAAGGTTAAACTATGGCTACACCTTC	-	TRBJ1-2	TRBV28	-
CASSFTGYGGDEQFF	TGTGCCAGCAGCTTTACAGGCTATGGGGGAGATGAGCAGTTCTTC	-	TRBJ2-1	TRBV7-8	-
CASSFWAPYNEQFF	TGTGCCAGCAGCTTCTGGGCACCCTACAATGAGCAGTTCTTC	-	TRBJ2-1	TRBV5-6	-
CASSLGDRARGNTIYF	TGTGCCAGCAGCTTAGGAGACAGGGCGAGGGGAAACACCATATATTTT	-	TRBJ1-3	TRBV11-2	TRBD1
CASTSQIGDRGLEQFF	TGTGCCAGCACCTCCCAGATAGGGGACAGGGGGCTTGAGCAGTTCTTC	-	TRBJ2-1	TRBV19	TRBD1
CASSLGQYHYGYTF	TGTGCCAGCAGCCTTGGACAGTATCACTATGGCTACACCTTC	-	TRBJ1-2	TRBV14	-
CSATQAGRNTDTQYF	TGCAGTGCGACCCAGGCAGGGCGGAACACAGATACGCAGTATTTT	-	TRBJ2-3	TRBV20-1	-
CSATGRRETQYF	TGCAGTGCCACTGGGCGGAGAGAGACCCAGTACTTC	-	TRBJ2-5	TRBV20-1	-
CASSLGPPNNYGYTF	TGTGCTAGCAGCTTAGGCCCACCGAATAACTATGGCTACACCTTC	few	TRBJ1-2	TRBV7-7	-
CAISQSPGAEAFF	TGTGCCATCTCGCAGTCACCCGGGGCTGAAGCTTTCTTT	few	TRBJ1-1	TRBV10-3	-
CSAREGSSGVSYEQYF	TGCAGTGCTAGAGAAGGGAGTAGCGGGGTCTCATACGAGCAGTACTTC	-	TRBJ2-7	TRBV20-1	TRBD2
CSAHGSSNEQYF	TGCAGCGCCCACGGGAGTTCCAACGAGCAGTACTTC	-	TRBJ2-7	TRBV29-1	-
CASSWDQTFYEQYF	TGTGCCAGCAGTTGGGACCAAACGTTTTACGAGCAGTACTTC	-	TRBJ2-7	TRBV6-5	-
CASSRLAGEKLFF	TGTGCCAGCAGCCGACTGGCCGGGGAAAAACTGTTTTTT	-	TRBJ1-4	TRBV7-2	-
CASSMNTEAFF	TGTGCCAGCAGCATGAACACTGAAGCTTTCTTT	many	TRBJ1-1	TRBV2	-
CASSEMWGTEAFF	TGTGCCAGCAGTGAGATGTGGGGCACTGAAGCTTTCTTT	many	TRBJ1-1	TRBV25-1	-
CASGRERGRTDTQYF	TGTGCCAGCGGGCGGGAAAGGGGACGGACAGATACGCAGTATTTT	few	TRBJ2-3	TRBV28	-
CASSSGHYYEQYF	TGTGCCAGCAGCTCGGGACACTACTACGAGCAGTACTTC	-	TRBJ2-7	TRBV7-9	-
CASSAGTGGEKLFF	TGTGCCAGCAGCGCCGGGACAGGGGGCGAAAAACTGTTTTTT	-	TRBJ1-4	TRBV6-5	TRBD1
CASRPYPATNEKLFF	TGTGCCAGCAGACCCTACCCAGCAACTAATGAAAAACTGTTTTTT	-	TRBJ1-4	TRBV12-3/TRBV12-4	-
CSARDRSGGLLQKETQYF	TGCAGTGCTAGAGACAGGAGCGGGGGATTACTTCAAAAAGAGACCCAGTACTTC	-	TRBJ2-5	TRBV20-1	TRBD2
CASSASQQGETQYF	TGTGCCAGCAGCGCATCACAACAGGGTGAGACCCAGTACTTC	few	TRBJ2-5	TRBV6-6	-
CASSLAGGSSETQYF	TGTGCCAGCAGCTTAGCGGGGGGTAGTTCGGAGACCCAGTACTTC	-	TRBJ2-5	TRBV7-6	-
CASSFVGGMGTQYF	TGTGCCAGCAGCTTCGTGGGGGGCATGGGGACCCAGTACTTC	-	TRBJ2-5	TRBV7-8	-
CASSFFRDRGQNYGYTF	TGTGCCAGCAGCTTCTTCCGGGACAGGGGGCAAAACTATGGCTACACCTTC	-	TRBJ1-2	TRBV5-6	TRBD1
CAWSWKETQYF	TGTGCCTGGAGTTGGAAAGAGACCCAGTACTTC	-	TRBJ2-5	TRBV30	-
CSATGESHQPQHF	TGCAGTGCTACAGGGGAAAGTCATCAGCCCCAGCATTTT	-	TRBJ1-5	TRBV20-1	-
CATRDGGELFF	TGTGCCACCCGAGACGGCGGGGAGCTGTTTTTT	-	TRBJ2-2	TRBV24-1	-
CASSLGLGTDSQYF	TGTGCCAGCAGCTTAGGACTAGGCACAGATTCGCAGTATTTT	-	TRBJ2-3	TRBV2	TRBD2
CASRSTSGGYEQYF	TGTGCCAGCAGATCGACTAGCGGGGGCTACGAGCAGTACTTC	-	TRBJ2-7	TRBV12-5	TRBD2
CASSMAGGGNQPQHF	TGTGCCAGTAGTATGGCAGGGGGTGGCAATCAGCCCCAGCATTTT	few	TRBJ1-5	TRBV19	TRBD1
CASSYRGNYEQYF	TGTGCCAGCAGCTACCGAGGGAACTACGAGCAGTACTTC	-	TRBJ2-7	TRBV5-6	-
CATAGTGFSGANVLTF	TGTGCCACCGCCGGGACAGGGTTCTCTGGGGCCAACGTCCTGACTTTC	-	TRBJ2-6	TRBV15	TRBD1
CATSRGEVGRQPQHF	TGTGCCACCTCCCGTGGGGAGGTGGGTCGACAGCCCCAGCATTTT	few	TRBJ1-5	TRBV6-6	-
CASSQWAGGYEQYF	TGTGCCAGCAGCCAATGGGCAGGGGGCTACGAGCAGTACTTC	-	TRBJ2-7	TRBV28	TRBD1